The sample holds many counts of the clone carrying this T cell receptor beta chain. What it recognizes is unknown. Germline assignment: CDR1 SGHTA and CDR2 FQGNSA. V was pared by 2 bases and J by 7 bases, with 8 bases of the junction left unmatched. There are 15 residues in the CDR3. The sample is drawn from a study of CD8 T cells in ankylosing spondylitis. Study-wide points: In peripheral blood, disease-linked CD8+ clones occurred at relatively low frequencies. The study identified a TCR beta motif of several highly homologous variants that appeared characteristic of ankylosing spondylitis blood. The study looked at matched synovial fluid samples from ankylosing spondylitis patients. Disease-linked clones were reported to be significantly enriched there.

Libraries for TCR beta were made by quantitative 5'-RACE with molecular barcodes. TCRdb passed the 5' RACE reads through MiXCR, listing each CDR3 protein once. In the table there are under 250,000 distinct CDR3 sequences, under 30% of which are singletons. This chain connects TRBV7-2 to TRBJ2-7, with 10 bases aligning to TRBD2. The origin of this receptor is a male donor with ankylosing spondylitis or in good health (not recorded which). The sequencing sample was made of blood, either unsorted or a sorted T cell fraction (not recorded which). For the CDR3, the DNA is TGTGCCAGCAGCTTAACACCGGGACTAGCGATTGAGCAGTACTTC. Residues: CASSLTPGLAIEQYF.